This T cell receptor (beta chain) was profiled in a study of CXCR3-negative and CXCR3-positive naive CD8 T cells (dated by TCRdb to between 2017 and 2020). For the wider study: About 135 million TRB reads were obtained in total, roughly 1.5 +/- 0.3 million reads per library. Diversity and physicochemical repertoire analyses were performed on about a dozen donors pooled from two independent experiments. The TRBV-TRBJ cluster analysis covered naive subsets from several donors and memory cells from 3 donors.

Each CD8+ T cell subset was flow-sorted in triplicate, with fewer than 350,000 cells per subset placed directly into RLT lysis buffer. Naive CD8+ T cells were defined stringently as CD45RO-CCR7+CD27+CD95- to exclude memory contaminants. Standard density gradient centrifugation was used to isolate peripheral blood mononuclear cells from buffy coats. A FACSAria III was used to flow-sort naive CD8+ T cells into CXCR3-negative and CXCR3-positive populations. Total RNA was extracted from sorted cells with an RNeasy Mini Kit. What the study reported, not specific to this receptor: Surface CD5, linked to self-reactivity in mice, was comparable between naive subsets; TCR interaction strength was therefore also inferred from TRB CDR3 physicochemical properties. Freshly isolated PBMCs were used for most assays because CXCR3 expression went down partially after cryopreservation. Comparably high repertoire diversity was found in both naive subsets, whereas much lower repertoire diversity was found in memory CD8+ T cells. Within the same donor, TRBV-TRBJ usage looked similar between naive CXCR3-negative and CXCR3-positive cells, but memory cells had distinct patterns. TRB CDR3s from CXCR3-positive naive cells showed higher hydrophobicity (lower Kidera factor 4), lower energy, and higher strength and volume indices than CXCR3-negative naive cells.

The germline V gene (reference sequence) sets CDR1 to SEHNR and CDR2 to FQNEAQ. There are 15 amino acids in the CDR3, from cysteine to phenylalanine inclusive. No DNA sequence was recorded. The run used a NextSeq 550. The Human TCR Profiling Kit (MiLaboratory) was used to prepare UMI-labeled 5' RACE TRB cDNA libraries. The full amount of extracted RNA was used for cDNA synthesis, and the full amount of resulting cDNA was used for PCR amplification. Libraries were prepared in parallel with an identical number of PCR cycles. The authors processed their data as follows. With a minimum of two reads required per UMI, MIGEC and MiXCR pulled out about 49,000 +/- 11,000 unique UMI-labeled TRB cDNA molecules from each library. On average, each library contained approximately 40,000 +/- 10,000 functional in-frame TRB CDR3 nucleotide clonotypes without stop codons. After downsampling to 5000 UMI-labeled TRB molecules per sample, diversity metrics, including normalized Shannon-Wiener and Chao1, were computed in VDJtools. VDJtools computed clonotype-size-weighted physicochemical properties of the central five CDR3 residues: interaction energy, strength, volume and Kidera factor 4. The reads underwent TCRdb reprocessing, giving one record for each CDR3 protein sequence and no DNA. V and J calls and clone size were set by TCRdb, not the authors. In this sample's table one finds about 50,000 distinct CDR3 sequences. The ten largest clonotypes hold around 0.58% of the sample.

Comment on this clonotype: There is no known antigen for this receptor.

This clonotype originated in a human donor in good health. Some clones in this sample may be carry-over from other donors' samples. In this chain, TRBV7-9 is recombined with TRBJ2-2; the D call from TCRdb, TRBD1, cannot be confirmed without DNA. Specimen: naive CXCR3+ CD8+ T cells from blood. This specimen's cell subset or site label, interpreted: CD45RO-CCR7+CD27+CD95- naive CD8+ T cells expressing CXCR3 (TNR3+). This receptor carries the CDR3 CASSPAWAATGELFF.